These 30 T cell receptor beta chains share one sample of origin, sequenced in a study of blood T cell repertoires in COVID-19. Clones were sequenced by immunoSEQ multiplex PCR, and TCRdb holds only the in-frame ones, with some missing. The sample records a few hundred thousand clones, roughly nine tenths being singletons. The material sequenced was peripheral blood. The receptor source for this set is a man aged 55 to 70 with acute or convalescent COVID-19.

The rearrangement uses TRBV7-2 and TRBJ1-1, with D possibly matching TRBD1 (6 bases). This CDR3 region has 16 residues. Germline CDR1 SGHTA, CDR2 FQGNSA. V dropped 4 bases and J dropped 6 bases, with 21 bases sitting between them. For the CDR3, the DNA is TGTGCCAGCAGCTGGGATTCCCGGGACATTCCATCTGAAGCTTTCTTT. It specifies CASSWDSRDIPSEAFF.

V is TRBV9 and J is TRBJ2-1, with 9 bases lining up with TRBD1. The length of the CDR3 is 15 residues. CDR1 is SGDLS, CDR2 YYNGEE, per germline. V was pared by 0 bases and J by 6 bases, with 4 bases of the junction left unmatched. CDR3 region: CASSVVGTGPNEQFF. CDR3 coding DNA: TGTGCCAGCAGCGTAGTTGGGACAGGGCCCAATGAGCAGTTCTTC.

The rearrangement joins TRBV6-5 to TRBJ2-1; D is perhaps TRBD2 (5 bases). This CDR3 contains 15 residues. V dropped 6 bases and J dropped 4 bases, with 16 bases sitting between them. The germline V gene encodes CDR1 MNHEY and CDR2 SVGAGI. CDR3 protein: CASSPRRRTYNEQFF. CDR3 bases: TGTGCCAGCAGCCCCCGGAGGAGGACTTACAATGAGCAGTTCTTC.

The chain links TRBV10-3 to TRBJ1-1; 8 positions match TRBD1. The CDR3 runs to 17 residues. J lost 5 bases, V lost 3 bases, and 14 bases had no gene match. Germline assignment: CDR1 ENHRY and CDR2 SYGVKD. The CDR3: CAISDDRGRQRATEAFF. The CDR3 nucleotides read TGTGCCATCAGTGATGACAGGGGCCGCCAACGAGCGACTGAAGCTTTCTTT.

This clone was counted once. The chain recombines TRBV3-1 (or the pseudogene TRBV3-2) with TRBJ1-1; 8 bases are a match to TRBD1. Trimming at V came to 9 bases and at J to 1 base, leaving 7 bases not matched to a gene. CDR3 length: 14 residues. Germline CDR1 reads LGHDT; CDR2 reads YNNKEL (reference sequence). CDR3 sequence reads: CASTFGQGNTEAFF. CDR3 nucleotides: TGTGCCAGTACGTTCGGACAGGGGAACACTGAAGCTTTCTTT.

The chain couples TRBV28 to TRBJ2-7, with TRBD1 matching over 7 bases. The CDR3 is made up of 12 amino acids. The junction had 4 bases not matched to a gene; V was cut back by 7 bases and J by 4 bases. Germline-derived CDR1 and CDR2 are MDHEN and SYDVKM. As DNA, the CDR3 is TGTGCCAGCACGACAGGGATATACGAGCAGTACTTC. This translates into CASTTGIYEQYF.

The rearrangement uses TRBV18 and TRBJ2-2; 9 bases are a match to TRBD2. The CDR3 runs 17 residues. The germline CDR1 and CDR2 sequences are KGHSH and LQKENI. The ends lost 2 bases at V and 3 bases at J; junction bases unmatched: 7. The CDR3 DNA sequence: TGTGCCAGCTCACCAAGGGAGACTAGCGGATACACCGGGGAGCTGTTTTTT. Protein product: CASSPRETSGYTGELFF.

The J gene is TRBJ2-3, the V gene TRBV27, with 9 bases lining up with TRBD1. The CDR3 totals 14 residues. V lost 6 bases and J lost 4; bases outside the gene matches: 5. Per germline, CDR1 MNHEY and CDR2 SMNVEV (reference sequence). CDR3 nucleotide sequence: TGTGCCAGCAGGGACAGGGGTAACGCAGATACGCAGTATTTT. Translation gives CASRDRGNADTQYF.

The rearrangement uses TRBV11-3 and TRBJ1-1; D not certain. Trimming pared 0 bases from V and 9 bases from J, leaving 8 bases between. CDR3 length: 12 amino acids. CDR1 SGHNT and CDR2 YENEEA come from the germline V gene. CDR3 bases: TGTGCCAGCAGCTTAGATCGGAGAAAAGCTTTCTTT. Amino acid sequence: CASSLDRRKAFF.

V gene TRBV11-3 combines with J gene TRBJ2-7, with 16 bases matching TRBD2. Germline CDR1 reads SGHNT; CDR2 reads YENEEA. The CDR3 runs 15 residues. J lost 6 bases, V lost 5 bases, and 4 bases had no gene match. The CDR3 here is CASSRGLAGGPEQYF. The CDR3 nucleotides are TGTGCCAGCAGCCGGGGACTAGCGGGAGGGCCCGAGCAGTACTTC.

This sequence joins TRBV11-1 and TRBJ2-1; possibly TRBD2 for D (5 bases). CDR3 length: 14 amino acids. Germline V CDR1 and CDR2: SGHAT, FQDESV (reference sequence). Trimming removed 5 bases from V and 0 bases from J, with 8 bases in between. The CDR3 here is CASSMSGSYNEQFF. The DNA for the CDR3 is TGTGCCAGCAGCATGAGCGGCTCCTACAATGAGCAGTTCTTC.

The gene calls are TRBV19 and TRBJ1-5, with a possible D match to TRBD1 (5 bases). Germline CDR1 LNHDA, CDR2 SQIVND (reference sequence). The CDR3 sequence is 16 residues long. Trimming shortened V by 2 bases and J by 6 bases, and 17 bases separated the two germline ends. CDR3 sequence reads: CASSIIGGFPSQPQHF. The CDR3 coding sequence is TGTGCCAGTAGTATAATCGGGGGGTTTCCTAGTCAGCCCCAGCATTTT.

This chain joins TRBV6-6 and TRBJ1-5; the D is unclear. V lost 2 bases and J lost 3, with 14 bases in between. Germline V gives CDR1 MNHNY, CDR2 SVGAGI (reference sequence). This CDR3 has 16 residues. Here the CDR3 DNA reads TGTGCCAGCAGTTACAGCGGGCCCACAATCAATCAGCCCCAGCATTTT. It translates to CASSYSGPTINQPQHF.

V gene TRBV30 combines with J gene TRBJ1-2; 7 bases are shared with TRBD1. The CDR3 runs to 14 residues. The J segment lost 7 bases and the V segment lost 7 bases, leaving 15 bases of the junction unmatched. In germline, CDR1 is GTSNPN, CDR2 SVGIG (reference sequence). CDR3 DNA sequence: TGTGCCTCAACGACAGGGCCCTCGTATGGTGGCTACACCTTC. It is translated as CASTTGPSYGGYTF. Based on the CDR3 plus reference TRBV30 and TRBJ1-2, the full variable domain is SQTIHQWPATLVQPVGSPLSLECTVEGTSNPNLYWYRQAAGRGLQLLFYSVGIGQISSEVPQNLSASRPQDRQFILSSKKLLLSDSGFYLCASTTGPSYGGYTFGSGTRLTVV.

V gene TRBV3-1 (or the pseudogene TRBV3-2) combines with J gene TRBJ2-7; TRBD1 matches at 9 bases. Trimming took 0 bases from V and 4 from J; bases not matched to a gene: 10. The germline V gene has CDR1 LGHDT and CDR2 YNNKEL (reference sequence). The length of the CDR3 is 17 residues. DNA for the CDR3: TGTGCCAGCAGCCAAGAATGGGTCGGACAGGGGAGGTACGAGCAGTACTTC. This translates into CASSQEWVGQGRYEQYF.

The CDR3 is CASKGATGTPVVQPQHF. The CDR3 coding sequence is TGTGCCAGTAAGGGGGCAACCGGGACCCCCGTGGTTCAGCCCCAGCATTTT. This sequence joins TRBV19 and TRBJ1-5, with 7 bases fitting TRBD1. The V gene's germline CDR1 is LNHDA and CDR2 SQIVND (reference sequence). CDR3 size: 17 residues. Losses at the gene ends were 7 bases for V and 6 bases for J; bases not matched to a gene: 18.

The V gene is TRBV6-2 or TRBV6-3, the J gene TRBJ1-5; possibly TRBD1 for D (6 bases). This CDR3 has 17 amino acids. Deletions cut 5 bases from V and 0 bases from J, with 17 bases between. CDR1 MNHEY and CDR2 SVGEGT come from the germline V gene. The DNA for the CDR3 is TGTGCCAGCAGTCCCAGGGGTACAGGGATTAGCAATCAGCCCCAGCATTTT. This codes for CASSPRGTGISNQPQHF.

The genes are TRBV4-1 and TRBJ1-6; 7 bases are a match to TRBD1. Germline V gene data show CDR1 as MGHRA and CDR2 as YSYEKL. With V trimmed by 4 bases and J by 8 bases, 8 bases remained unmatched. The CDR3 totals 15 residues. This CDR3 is CASSPLGQIDSPLHF. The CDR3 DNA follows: TGCGCCAGCAGCCCCCTGGGACAGATAGATTCACCCCTCCACTTT.

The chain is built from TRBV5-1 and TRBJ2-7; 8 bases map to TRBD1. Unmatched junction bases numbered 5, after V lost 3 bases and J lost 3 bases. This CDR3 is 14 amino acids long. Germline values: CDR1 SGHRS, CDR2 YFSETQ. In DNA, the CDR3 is TGCGCCAGCAGCTCCCGGACAGGGAACTACGAGCAGTACTTC. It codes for CASSSRTGNYEQYF.

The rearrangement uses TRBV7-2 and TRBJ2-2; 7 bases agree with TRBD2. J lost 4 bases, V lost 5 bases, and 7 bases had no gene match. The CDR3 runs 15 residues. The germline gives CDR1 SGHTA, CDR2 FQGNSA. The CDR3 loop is CASSLTSDITGELFF. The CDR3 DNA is TGTGCCAGCAGCCTCACTAGCGATATCACCGGGGAGCTGTTTTTT.

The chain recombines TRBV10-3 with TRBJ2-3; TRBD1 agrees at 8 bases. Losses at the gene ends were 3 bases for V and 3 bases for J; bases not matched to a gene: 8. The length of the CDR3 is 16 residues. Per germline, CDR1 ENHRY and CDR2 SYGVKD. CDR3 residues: CAISDARQGATDTQYF. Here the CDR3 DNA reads TGTGCCATCAGTGACGCAAGGCAGGGGGCAACAGATACGCAGTATTTT.

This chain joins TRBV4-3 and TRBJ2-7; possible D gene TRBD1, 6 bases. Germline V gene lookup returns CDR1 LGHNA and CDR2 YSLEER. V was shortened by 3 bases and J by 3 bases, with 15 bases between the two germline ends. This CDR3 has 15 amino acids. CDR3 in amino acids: CASSQGAGARYEQYF. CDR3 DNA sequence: TGCGCCAGCAGCCAGGGGGCAGGGGCACGCTACGAGCAGTACTTC.

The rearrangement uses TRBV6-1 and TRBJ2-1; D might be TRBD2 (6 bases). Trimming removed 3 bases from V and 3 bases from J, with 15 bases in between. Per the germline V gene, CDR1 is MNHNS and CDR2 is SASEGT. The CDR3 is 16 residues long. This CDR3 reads CASSERGGPVYNEQFF. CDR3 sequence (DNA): TGTGCCAGCAGTGAGCGAGGAGGGCCGGTCTACAATGAGCAGTTCTTC.

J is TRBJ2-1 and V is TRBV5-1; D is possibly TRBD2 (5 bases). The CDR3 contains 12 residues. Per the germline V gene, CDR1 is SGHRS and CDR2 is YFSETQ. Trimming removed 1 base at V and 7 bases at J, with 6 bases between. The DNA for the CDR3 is TGCGCCAGCAGCTTGCGGGATAATGAGCAGTTCTTC. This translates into CASSLRDNEQFF.

The CDR3 reads CASSRQREANTGELFF. In DNA form, the CDR3 reads TGTGCCAGCTCACGTCAGCGGGAGGCCAACACCGGGGAGCTGTTTTTT. The rearrangement joins TRBV18 to TRBJ2-2; the match to TRBD2 covers 9 bases. Germline CDR1 is KGHSH and CDR2 is LQKENI. The CDR3 extends over 16 amino acids. The J segment lost 2 bases and the V segment lost 4 bases, leaving 5 bases of the junction unmatched.

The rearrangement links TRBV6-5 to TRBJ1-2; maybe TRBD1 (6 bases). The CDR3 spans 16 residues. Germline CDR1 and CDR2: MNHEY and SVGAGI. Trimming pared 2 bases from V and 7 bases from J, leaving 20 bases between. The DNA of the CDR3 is TGTGCCAGCAGTTACGGTGGCGGCTGGGCAGGGGTTGGCTACACCTTC. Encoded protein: CASSYGGGWAGVGYTF.

The chain's CDR3 is CASSLEQNSPLHF. The CDR3 nucleotides read TGTGCCAGCAGCTTAGAGCAGAATTCACCCCTCCACTTT. The chain combines TRBV11-3 with TRBJ1-6; no clear D. V lost 0 bases and J lost 7, with 4 bases in between. This CDR3 has 13 amino acids. Germline V lookup: CDR1 SGHNT, CDR2 YENEEA.

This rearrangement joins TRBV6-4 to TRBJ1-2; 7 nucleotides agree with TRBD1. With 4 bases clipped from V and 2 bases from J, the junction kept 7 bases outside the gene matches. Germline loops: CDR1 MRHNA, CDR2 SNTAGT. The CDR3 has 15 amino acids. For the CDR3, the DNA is TGTGCCAGCAGTGCCCACAGGGGCAGCAACTATGGCTACACCTTC. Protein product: CASSAHRGSNYGYTF.

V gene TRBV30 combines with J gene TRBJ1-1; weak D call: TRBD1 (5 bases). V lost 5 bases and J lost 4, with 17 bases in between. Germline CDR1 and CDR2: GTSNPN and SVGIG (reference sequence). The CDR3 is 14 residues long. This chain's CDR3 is CAWDLMGRGTEAFF. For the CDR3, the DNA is TGTGCCTGGGATTTGATGGGAAGGGGCACTGAAGCTTTCTTT.

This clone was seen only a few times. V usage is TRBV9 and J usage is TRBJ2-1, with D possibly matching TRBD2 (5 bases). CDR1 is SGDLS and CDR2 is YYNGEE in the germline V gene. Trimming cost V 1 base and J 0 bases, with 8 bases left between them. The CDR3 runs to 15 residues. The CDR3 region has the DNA TGTGCCAGCAGCGTACCGGGGAGCTCCTACAATGAGCAGTTCTTC. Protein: CASSVPGSSYNEQFF.